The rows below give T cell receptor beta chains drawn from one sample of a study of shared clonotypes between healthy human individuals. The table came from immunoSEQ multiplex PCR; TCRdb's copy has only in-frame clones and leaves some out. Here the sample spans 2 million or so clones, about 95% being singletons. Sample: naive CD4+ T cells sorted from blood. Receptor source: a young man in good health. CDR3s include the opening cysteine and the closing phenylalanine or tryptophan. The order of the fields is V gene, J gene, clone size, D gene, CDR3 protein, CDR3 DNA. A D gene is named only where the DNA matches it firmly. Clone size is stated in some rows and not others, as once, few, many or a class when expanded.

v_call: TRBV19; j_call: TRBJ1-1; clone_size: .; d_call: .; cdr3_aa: CASSNRENTEAFF; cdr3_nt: TGTGCCAGTAGCAACCGGGAGAACACTGAAGCTTTCTTT
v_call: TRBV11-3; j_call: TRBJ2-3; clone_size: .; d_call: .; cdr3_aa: CASSLNSATDTQYF; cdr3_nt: TGTGCCAGCAGCTTAAATTCGGCTACAGATACGCAGTATTTT
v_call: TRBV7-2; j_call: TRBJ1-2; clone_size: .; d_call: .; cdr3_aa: CASSSGLSAAGYTF; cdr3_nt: TGTGCCAGCAGCTCAGGGTTGTCGGCGGCGGGCTACACCTTC
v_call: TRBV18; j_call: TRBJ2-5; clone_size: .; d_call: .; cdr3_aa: CASSPPSVATQYF; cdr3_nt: TGTGCCAGCTCACCACCGAGCGTGGCGACCCAGTACTTC
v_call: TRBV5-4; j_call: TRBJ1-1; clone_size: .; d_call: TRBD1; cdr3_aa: CASSPDRAVNTEAFF; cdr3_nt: TGTGCCAGCAGCCCAGACAGGGCGGTGAACACTGAAGCTTTCTTT
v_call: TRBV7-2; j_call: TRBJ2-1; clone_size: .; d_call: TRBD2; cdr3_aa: CASSFTGLAGSYNEQFF; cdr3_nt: TGTGCCAGCAGTTTCACTGGACTAGCGGGCTCCTACAATGAGCAGTTCTTC
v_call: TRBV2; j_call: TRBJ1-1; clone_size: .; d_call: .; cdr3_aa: CASSEVDLNTEAFF; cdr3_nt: TGTGCCAGCAGTGAAGTGGATCTGAACACTGAAGCTTTCTTT
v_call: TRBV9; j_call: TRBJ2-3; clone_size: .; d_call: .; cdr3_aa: CASSVVGRPSADTQYF; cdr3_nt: TGTGCCAGCAGCGTAGTTGGGCGACCCTCGGCAGATACGCAGTATTTT
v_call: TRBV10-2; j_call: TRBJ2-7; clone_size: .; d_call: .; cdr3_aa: CASSESVGPRVYEQYF; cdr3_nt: TGCGCCAGCAGTGAGTCGGTAGGACCAAGAGTCTACGAGCAGTACTTC
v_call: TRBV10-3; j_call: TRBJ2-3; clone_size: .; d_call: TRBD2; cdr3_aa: CATTSSDTQYF; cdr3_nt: TGTGCCACGACTAGCTCAGATACGCAGTATTTT
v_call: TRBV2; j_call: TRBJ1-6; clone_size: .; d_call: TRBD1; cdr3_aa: CASRVTGGGSPLHF; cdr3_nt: TGTGCCAGCAGAGTGACAGGGGGCGGCTCACCCCTCCACTTT
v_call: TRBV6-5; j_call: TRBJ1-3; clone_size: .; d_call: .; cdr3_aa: CAVLDGNTIYF; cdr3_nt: TGTGCCGTGTTAGACGGAAACACCATATATTTT
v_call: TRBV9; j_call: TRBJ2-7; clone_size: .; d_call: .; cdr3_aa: CASSVAVGEVYEQYF; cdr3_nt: TGTGCCAGCAGCGTAGCTGTGGGGGAAGTCTACGAGCAGTACTTC
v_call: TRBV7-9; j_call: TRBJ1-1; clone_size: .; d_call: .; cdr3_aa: CASSFPGTRGAEAFF; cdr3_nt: TGTGCCAGCAGCTTTCCTGGAACCCGGGGGGCTGAAGCTTTCTTT
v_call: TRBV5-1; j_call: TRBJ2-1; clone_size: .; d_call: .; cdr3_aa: CASSSGPGAYNEQFF; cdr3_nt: TGCGCCAGCAGCTCCGGGCCAGGGGCCTACAATGAGCAGTTCTTC
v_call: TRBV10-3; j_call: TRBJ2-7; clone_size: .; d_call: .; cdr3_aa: CASSEVKGIGEQYF; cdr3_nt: TGTGCCAGCAGTGAAGTGAAGGGTATAGGAGAGCAGTACTTC
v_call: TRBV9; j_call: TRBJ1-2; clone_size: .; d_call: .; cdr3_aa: CASSVTGNGYTF; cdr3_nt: TGTGCCAGCAGCGTCACAGGGAATGGCTACACCTTC
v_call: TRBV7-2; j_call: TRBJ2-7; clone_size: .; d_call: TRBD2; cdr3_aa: CASVAPGVLAKYEQYF; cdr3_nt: TGTGCCAGCGTTGCCCCCGGGGTACTAGCGAAGTACGAGCAGTACTTC
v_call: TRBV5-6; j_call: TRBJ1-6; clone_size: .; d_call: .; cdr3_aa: CASSIDTGTSNSPLHF; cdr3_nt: TGTGCCAGCAGCATCGATACCGGGACTTCGAATTCACCCCTCCACTTT
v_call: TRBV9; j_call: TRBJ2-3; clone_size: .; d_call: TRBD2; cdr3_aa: CASSVGLAGGTGSDTQYF; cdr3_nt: TGTGCCAGCAGCGTAGGATTAGCGGGGGGGACCGGGTCAGATACGCAGTATTTT
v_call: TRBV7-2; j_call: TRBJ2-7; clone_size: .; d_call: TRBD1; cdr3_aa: CASSSPGTGGNEQYF; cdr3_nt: TGTGCCAGCAGCTCCCCCGGGACAGGGGGCAACGAGCAGTACTTC
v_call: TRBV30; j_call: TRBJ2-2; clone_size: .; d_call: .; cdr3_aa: CAWSGTSNRWTGELFF; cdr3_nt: TGTGCCTGGAGTGGGACCTCAAACCGTTGGACCGGGGAGCTGTTTTTT
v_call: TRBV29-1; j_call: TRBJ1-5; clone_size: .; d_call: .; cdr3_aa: CSVASTAGQPQHF; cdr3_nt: TGCAGCGTTGCTTCCACGGCTGGTCAGCCCCAGCATTTT
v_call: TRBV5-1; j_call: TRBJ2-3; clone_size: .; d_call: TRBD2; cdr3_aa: CASSSGGASTDTQYF; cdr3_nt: TGCGCCAGCAGCTCCGGGGGGGCTAGCACAGATACGCAGTATTTT
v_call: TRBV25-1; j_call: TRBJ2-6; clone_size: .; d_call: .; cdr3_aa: CASSLTGANVLTF; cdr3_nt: TGTGCCAGCTCCCTTACTGGGGCCAACGTCCTGACTTTC
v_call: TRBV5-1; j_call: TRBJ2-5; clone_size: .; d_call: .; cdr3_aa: CASSLSQIKETQYF; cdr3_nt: TGCGCCAGCAGCTTAAGCCAAATTAAAGAGACCCAGTACTTC
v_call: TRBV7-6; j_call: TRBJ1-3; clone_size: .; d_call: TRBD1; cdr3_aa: CASSPNRAGQGNGNTIYF; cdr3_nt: TGTGCCAGCAGCCCTAACAGGGCGGGACAGGGGAACGGAAACACCATATATTTT
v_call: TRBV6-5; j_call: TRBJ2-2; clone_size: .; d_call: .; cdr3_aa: CASSRLVTNTGELFF; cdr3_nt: TGTGCCAGCAGTCGACTAGTAACGAACACCGGGGAGCTGTTTTTT
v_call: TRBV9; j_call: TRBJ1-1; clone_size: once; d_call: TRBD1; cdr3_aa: CASSLGQVNTEAFF; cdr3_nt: TGTGCCAGCAGCCTCGGACAGGTGAACACTGAAGCTTTCTTT
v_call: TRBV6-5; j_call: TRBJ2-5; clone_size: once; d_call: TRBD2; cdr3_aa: CASSTSGGKETQYF; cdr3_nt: TGTGCCAGTTCGACTAGCGGGGGGAAAGAGACCCAGTACTTC
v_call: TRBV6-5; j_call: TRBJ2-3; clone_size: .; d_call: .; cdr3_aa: CASSSWPDTQYF; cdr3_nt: TGTGCCAGCAGTTCCTGGCCAGATACGCAGTATTTT
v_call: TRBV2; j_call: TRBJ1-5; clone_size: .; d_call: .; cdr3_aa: CASSRGGDQPQHF; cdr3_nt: TGTGCCTCCTCGCGGGGGGGTGATCAGCCCCAGCATTTT
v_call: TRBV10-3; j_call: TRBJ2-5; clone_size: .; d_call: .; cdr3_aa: CAISGSQETQYF; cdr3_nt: TGTGCCATTAGCGGTAGCCAAGAGACCCAGTACTTC
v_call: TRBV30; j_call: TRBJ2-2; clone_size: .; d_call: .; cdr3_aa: CAWIGGRLDGELFF; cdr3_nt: TGTGCCTGGATAGGGGGGCGCCTCGACGGGGAGCTGTTTTTT
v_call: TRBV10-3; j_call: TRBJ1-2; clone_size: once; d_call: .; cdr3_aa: CAISERGRGNPYGYTF; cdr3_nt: TGTGCCATCAGTGAAAGGGGCAGGGGAAACCCCTATGGCTACACCTTC
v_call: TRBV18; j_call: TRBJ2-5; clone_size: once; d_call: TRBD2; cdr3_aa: CASSLAGGRETQYF; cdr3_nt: TGTGCCAGCTCACTAGCGGGGGGTCGGGAGACCCAGTACTTC
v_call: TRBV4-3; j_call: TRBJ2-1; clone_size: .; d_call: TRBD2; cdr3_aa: CASSQGREGYNEQFF; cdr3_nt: TGCGCCAGCAGCCAAGGACGGGAGGGCTACAATGAGCAGTTCTTC
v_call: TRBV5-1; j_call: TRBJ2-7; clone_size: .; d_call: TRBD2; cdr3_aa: CASSATSGGVGYEQYF; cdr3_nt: TGCGCCAGCAGCGCGACTAGCGGGGGAGTGGGGTACGAGCAGTACTTC
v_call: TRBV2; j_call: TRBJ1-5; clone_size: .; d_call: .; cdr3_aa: CASSGRGKGSPQHF; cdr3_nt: TGTGCCAGCAGTGGGAGGGGCAAAGGCTCGCCCCAGCATTTT
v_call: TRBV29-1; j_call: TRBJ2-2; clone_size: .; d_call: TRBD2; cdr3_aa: CSVTGGRPNTGELFF; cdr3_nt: TGCAGCGTTACGGGGGGGAGACCGAACACCGGGGAGCTGTTTTTT
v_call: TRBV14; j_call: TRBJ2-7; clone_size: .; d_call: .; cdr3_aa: CASSQVRTYEQYF; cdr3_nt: TGTGCCAGCAGCCAAGTCAGGACCTACGAGCAGTACTTC
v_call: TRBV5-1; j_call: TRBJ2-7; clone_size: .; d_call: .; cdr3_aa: CASTREGAPGEQYF; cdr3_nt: TGCGCCAGCACCCGAGAAGGTGCCCCGGGCGAGCAGTACTTC
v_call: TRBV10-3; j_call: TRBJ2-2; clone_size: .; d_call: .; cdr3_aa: CAIRDTGELFF; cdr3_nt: TGTGCCATCAGGGACACCGGGGAGCTGTTTTTT
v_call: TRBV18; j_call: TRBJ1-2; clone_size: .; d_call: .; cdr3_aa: CASSAGFNYGYTF; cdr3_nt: TGTGCCAGCTCCGCAGGGTTTAACTATGGCTACACCTTC
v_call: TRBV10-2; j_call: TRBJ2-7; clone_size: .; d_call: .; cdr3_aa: CASERGSAHSYEQYF; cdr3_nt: TGCGCCAGTGAAAGGGGAAGCGCCCACTCCTACGAGCAGTACTTC
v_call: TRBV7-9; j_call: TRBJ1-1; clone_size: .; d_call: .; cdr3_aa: CASSLAPAGSNTEAFF; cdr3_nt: TGTGCCAGCAGCTTAGCCCCGGCAGGATCGAACACTGAAGCTTTCTTT
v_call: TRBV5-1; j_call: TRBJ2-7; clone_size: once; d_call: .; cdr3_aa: CASSLAGSSTYEQYF; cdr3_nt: TGCGCCAGCAGCTTGGCCGGGAGTTCGACCTACGAGCAGTACTTC
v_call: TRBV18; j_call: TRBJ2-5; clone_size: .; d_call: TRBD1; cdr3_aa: CASSPPTGEETQYF; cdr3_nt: TGTGCCAGCTCACCGCCGACAGGGGAAGAGACCCAGTACTTC
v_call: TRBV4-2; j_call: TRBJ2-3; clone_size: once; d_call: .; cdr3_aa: CASSQDRKSFTDTQYF; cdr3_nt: TGTGCCAGCAGCCAAGATCGTAAAAGTTTCACAGATACGCAGTATTTT
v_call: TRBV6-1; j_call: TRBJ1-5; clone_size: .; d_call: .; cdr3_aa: CASSDSSQPQHF; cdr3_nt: TGTGCCAGCAGTGATTCCAGCCAGCCCCAGCATTTT
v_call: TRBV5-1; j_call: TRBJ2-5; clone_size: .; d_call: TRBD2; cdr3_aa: CASSLEVGGGSQETQYF; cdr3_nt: TGCGCCAGCAGCTTGGAGGTCGGCGGGGGTAGCCAAGAGACCCAGTACTTC
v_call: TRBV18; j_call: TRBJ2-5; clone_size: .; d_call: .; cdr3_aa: CASSPRLAAAQETQYF; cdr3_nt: TGTGCCAGCTCACCACGGCTGGCAGCGGCCCAAGAGACCCAGTACTTC
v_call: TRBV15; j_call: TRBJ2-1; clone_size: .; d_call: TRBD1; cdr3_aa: CATSGGGTGVYNEQFF; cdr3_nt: TGTGCCACCAGCGGCGGAGGGACAGGGGTTTACAATGAGCAGTTCTTC
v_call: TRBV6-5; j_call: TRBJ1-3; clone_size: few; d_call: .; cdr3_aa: CASRSTGSGNTIYF; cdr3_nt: TGTGCCAGCAGATCGACAGGCTCTGGAAACACCATATATTTT
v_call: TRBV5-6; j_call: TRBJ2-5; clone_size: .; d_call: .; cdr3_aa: CASSGGAGETQYF; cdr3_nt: TGTGCCAGCAGCGGGGGGGCCGGCGAGACCCAGTACTTC
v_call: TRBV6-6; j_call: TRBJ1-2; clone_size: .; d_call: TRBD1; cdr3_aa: CASSDRQGVDGYTF; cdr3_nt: TGTGCCAGCAGCGATAGACAGGGGGTCGATGGCTACACCTTC
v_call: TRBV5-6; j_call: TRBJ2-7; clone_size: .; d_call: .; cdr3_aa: CASSLASFTYEQYF; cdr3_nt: TGTGCCAGCAGCTTGGCTTCTTTTACCTACGAGCAGTACTTC
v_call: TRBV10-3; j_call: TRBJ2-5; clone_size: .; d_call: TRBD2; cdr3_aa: CAISEVPSGKETQYF; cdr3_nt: TGTGCCATCAGTGAAGTTCCTAGCGGGAAAGAGACCCAGTACTTC
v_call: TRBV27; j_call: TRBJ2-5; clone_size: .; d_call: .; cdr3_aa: CASSPQTEETQYF; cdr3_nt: TGTGCCAGCAGTCCACAGACAGAAGAGACCCAGTACTTC